This TCR beta chain is drawn from a study of monozygotic twins with inflammatory bowel disease. Whole-study results and caveats: Heterogeneous immunosuppressive treatment regimens may have introduced variability into patient repertoires.

From the 5' RACE reads, TCRdb lists one entry per CDR3 protein and no DNA. In all, the sample yields some 190,000 distinct CDR3 sequences. On this clonotype itself: Its specificity is not known.

Germline V gives CDR1 LGHNA, CDR2 YSLEER. There are 16 residues in the CDR3. J is TRBJ2-1 and V is TRBV4-3; TCRdb proposes TRBD1, but this gene call is untestable without DNA. The specimen was blood. The clonotype originates from a human donor with ulcerative colitis or Crohn's disease, or a healthy co-twin of an affected twin (not recorded which). CDR3 residues: CASSQDGTGVYNEQFF.